Listed below are T cell receptor beta chains from one sample, sequenced in a study of blood T cells in healthy people across ages. Each CDR3 protein is one row after TCRdb ran MiXCR on the 5' RACE reads. This sample has about 810,000 distinct CDR3 sequences; under 40% occur once, and the top ten carry roughly 13%. The sample consisted of blood. Every receptor here comes from a young man in good health. Each CDR3 is given with its conserved first and last residue. The D gene is left open where the match is weak. Where a row states a size, it is once, few, many or the class of an expanded clone; other rows omit it.

J gene | clone size | D gene | V gene | CDR3 protein | CDR3 DNA
TRBJ2-3 | many | NA | TRBV29-1 | CSLSRGNTDTQYF | TGCAGCCTCTCCCGGGGGAACACAGATACGCAGTATTTT
TRBJ1-1 | NA | TRBD1 | TRBV29-1 | CSVETVQGAFSEAFF | TGCAGCGTTGAGACGGTACAGGGGGCTTTCTCTGAAGCTTTCTTT
TRBJ2-5 | many | NA | TRBV5-5 | CASSVLPGETQYF | TGTGCCAGCAGCGTTCTTCCGGGAGAGACCCAGTACTTC
TRBJ1-6 | few | NA | TRBV4-3 | CASSQDVRPNSPLHF | TGCGCCAGCAGCCAAGACGTCAGGCCCAATTCACCCCTCCACTTT
TRBJ1-2 | NA | NA | TRBV14 | CVSSQVREHYGYTF | TGTGTCAGCAGCCAAGTAAGGGAGCACTATGGCTACACCTTC
TRBJ2-2 | NA | NA | TRBV5-6 | CASSLDFLAGMNTGELFF | TGTGCCAGCAGCCTGGATTTTCTCGCGGGTATGAACACCGGGGAGCTGTTTTTT
TRBJ2-5 | NA | NA | TRBV10-3 | CAISELADAQETQYF | TGTGCCATCAGTGAATTGGCGGACGCCCAAGAGACCCAGTACTTC
TRBJ1-5 | few | NA | TRBV6-2/TRBV6-3 | CASSYRDGAGISPQHF | TGTGCCAGCAGTTACCGGGACGGGGCCGGCATCAGCCCCCAGCATTTT
TRBJ1-5 | many | NA | TRBV4-2 | CASSQSRAENQPQHF | TGTGCCAGCAGCCAGTCCAGAGCGGAAAATCAGCCCCAGCATTTT
TRBJ2-7 | NA | NA | TRBV6-2/TRBV6-3 | CASSAPGNYEQYF | TGTGCCAGCAGTGCCCCGGGAAACTACGAGCAGTACTTC
TRBJ2-3 | NA | NA | TRBV7-8 | CASSLTQGRRDTQYF | TGTGCCAGCAGCTTAACACAGGGAAGACGAGATACGCAGTATTTT
TRBJ2-5 | many | TRBD1 | TRBV20-1 | CSAPTGGETQYF | TGCAGTGCCCCGACAGGGGGCGAGACCCAGTACTTC
TRBJ1-1 | NA | NA | TRBV7-9 | CASSPPRSTEAFF | TGTGCCAGCAGCCCCCCCAGGAGCACTGAAGCTTTCTTT
TRBJ2-5 | many | TRBD2 | TRBV20-1 | CSARNPGLVQETQYF | TGCAGTGCTAGAAATCCGGGACTAGTTCAAGAGACCCAGTACTTC
TRBJ1-4 | NA | NA | TRBV5-5 | CASSRMKTAATNEKLFF | TGTGCCAGCAGCCGAATGAAAACGGCTGCAACTAATGAAAAACTGTTTTTT
TRBJ1-5 | NA | NA | TRBV4-3 | CASSQDVETVSNQPQHF | TGCGCCAGCAGCCAAGATGTCGAGACAGTTAGCAATCAGCCCCAGCATTTT
TRBJ2-2 | NA | TRBD1 | TRBV14 | CASSQRQGGTGELFF | TGTGCCAGCAGTCAGAGACAGGGGGGAACCGGGGAGCTGTTTTTT
TRBJ2-5 | few | NA | TRBV6-2/TRBV6-3 | CASTRVSQETQYF | TGTGCCAGCACCAGGGTCTCCCAAGAGACCCAGTACTTC
TRBJ2-7 | NA | NA | TRBV14 | CASSPRQLGEQYF | TGTGCCAGCAGCCCGAGACAGTTGGGGGAGCAGTACTTC
TRBJ2-2 | few | NA | TRBV5-1 | CASSAGNTGELFF | TGCGCCAGCAGCGCCGGAAACACCGGGGAGCTGTTTTTT
TRBJ1-6 | NA | TRBD1 | TRBV3-1 | CASSQGDRANSSLHF | TGTGCCAGCAGCCAAGGAGACAGGGCTAATTCATCCCTCCACTTT
TRBJ2-3 | NA | NA | TRBV20-1 | CSAITGTTPTDTQYF | TGCAGTGCTATAACCGGGACAACTCCCACAGATACGCAGTATTTT
TRBJ2-1 | NA | TRBD2 | TRBV7-6 | CAGSLASGGQIEQFF | TGTGCCGGCAGCTTAGCTAGCGGGGGGCAAATTGAGCAGTTCTTC
TRBJ2-5 | NA | TRBD2 | TRBV2 | CASSLLAGEKYNEQYF | TGTGCCAGCAGCCTCCTAGCGGGGGAGAAATACAATGAGCAGTACTTC
TRBJ2-1 | NA | TRBD2 | TRBV6-5 | CASSYSRGRANEQFF | TGTGCCAGCAGTTACTCTCGGGGGAGGGCCAATGAGCAGTTCTTC
TRBJ1-6 | once | NA | TRBV12-3/TRBV12-4 | CASSVRVVSPLHF | TGTGCCAGCAGTGTAAGGGTTGTCTCACCCCTCCACTTT
TRBJ1-1 | few | TRBD1 | TRBV20-1 | CSARDDTGENTEAFF | TGCAGTGCTAGAGATGATACAGGGGAGAACACTGAAGCTTTCTTT
TRBJ1-2 | few | NA | TRBV5-1 | CASSSVDRTNYGYTF | TGCGCCAGCAGCTCGGTAGACAGGACGAACTATGGCTACACCTTC
TRBJ2-6 | NA | NA | TRBV30 | CAWRPGLLSGANVLTF | TGTGCCTGGAGACCCGGGTTGCTCTCTGGGGCCAACGTCCTGACTTTC
TRBJ1-2 | NA | NA | TRBV4-3 | CASSQGSRGDYGYTF | TGCGCCAGCAGCCAAGGGTCGCGGGGGGACTATGGCTACACCTTC
TRBJ1-1 | few | TRBD1 | TRBV20-1 | CSAAGQGAWGTEAFF | TGCAGTGCTGCGGGACAGGGGGCCTGGGGCACTGAAGCTTTCTTT
TRBJ2-5 | many | NA | TRBV11-2 | CASSVGIAETQYF | TGTGCCAGCAGCGTAGGGATTGCAGAGACCCAGTACTTC
TRBJ1-2 | many | NA | TRBV12-3/TRBV12-4 | CASSLRQRGYTF | TGTGCCAGCAGTTTGCGGCAGAGGGGCTACACCTTC
TRBJ2-5 | NA | NA | TRBV11-1 | CASSLPIRLTKETQYF | TGTGCCAGCAGCTTACCGATCCGCCTTACTAAAGAGACCCAGTACTTC
TRBJ2-7 | NA | NA | TRBV7-9 | CAGSPPDATYNEQYF | TGTGCCGGCAGCCCCCCGGACGCAACCTACAATGAGCAGTACTTC
TRBJ2-3 | few | NA | TRBV9 | CASSVGALDTQYF | TGTGCCAGCAGCGTAGGGGCGCTTGATACGCAGTATTTT
TRBJ1-4 | many | TRBD1 | TRBV4-1 | CASRLQGGNEKLFF | TGCGCCAGCAGGCTACAGGGGGGAAATGAAAAACTGTTTTTT
TRBJ1-5 | NA | NA | TRBV18 | CARSHINQPQHF | TGTGCCCGCTCGCATATCAATCAGCCCCAGCATTTT
TRBJ2-1 | many | TRBD1 | TRBV10-3 | CAISDDRGRGTYNEQFF | TGTGCCATCAGTGATGACAGGGGGCGGGGGACCTACAATGAGCAGTTCTTC
TRBJ1-6 | NA | NA | TRBV20-1 | CSASSTPNSPLHF | TGCAGTGCTAGTTCGACACCCAATTCACCCCTCCACTTT
TRBJ1-6 | few | NA | TRBV12-3/TRBV12-4 | CASSLSPVSPLHF | TGTGCCAGCAGTTTATCACCCGTTTCACCCCTCCACTTT
TRBJ1-1 | NA | TRBD1 | TRBV7-2 | CASSSYPGQGAHEAFF | TGTGCCAGCAGCTCCTACCCGGGACAGGGGGCACATGAAGCTTTCTTT
TRBJ1-2 | NA | NA | TRBV7-2 | CASSLSRGSAYGYTF | TGTGCCAGCAGCTTAAGTAGGGGGTCGGCCTATGGCTACACCTTC
TRBJ2-7 | NA | NA | TRBV7-8 | CASSSSRPSEQYF | TGTGCCAGCAGTTCCAGTCGCCCCTCCGAGCAGTACTTC
TRBJ2-5 | many | NA | TRBV27 | CASSPGSVETQYF | TGTGCCAGCAGTCCAGGGAGCGTAGAGACCCAGTACTTC
TRBJ1-2 | once | NA | TRBV2 | CASANGGFGGYTF | TGTGCCAGCGCCAACGGTGGATTTGGCGGCTACACCTTC
TRBJ2-1 | few | NA | TRBV20-1 | CSASGVAVSYNEQFF | TGCAGTGCTAGCGGGGTAGCGGTCTCCTACAATGAGCAGTTCTTC
TRBJ1-3 | NA | NA | TRBV4-2 | CASSQEIRTAGNTIYF | TGTGCCAGCAGCCAAGAGATAAGGACGGCTGGAAACACCATATATTTT
TRBJ2-7 | many | NA | TRBV12-3/TRBV12-4 | CASSLVPGWRYEQYF | TGTGCCAGCAGTCTAGTCCCCGGGTGGAGGTACGAGCAGTACTTC
TRBJ1-2 | many | NA | TRBV20-1 | CSARPGGDGYGYTF | TGCAGTGCTAGACCCGGGGGGGATGGCTATGGCTACACCTTC
TRBJ1-2 | few | NA | TRBV12-3/TRBV12-4 | CASSSGMSGYTF | TGTGCCAGCAGCTCAGGGATGAGTGGCTACACCTTC
TRBJ2-1 | NA | TRBD2 | TRBV20-1 | CSARTDVTLAGDHEQFF | TGCAGTGCTAGAACGGACGTAACACTAGCGGGGGACCATGAGCAGTTCTTC
TRBJ2-1 | NA | NA | TRBV29-1 | CSVRNGSIPDEQFF | TGCAGCGTGAGGAACGGGTCCATTCCCGATGAGCAGTTCTTC
TRBJ2-7 | NA | NA | TRBV30 | CAWSGMGDEQYF | TGTGCCTGGAGTGGAATGGGAGACGAGCAGTACTTC